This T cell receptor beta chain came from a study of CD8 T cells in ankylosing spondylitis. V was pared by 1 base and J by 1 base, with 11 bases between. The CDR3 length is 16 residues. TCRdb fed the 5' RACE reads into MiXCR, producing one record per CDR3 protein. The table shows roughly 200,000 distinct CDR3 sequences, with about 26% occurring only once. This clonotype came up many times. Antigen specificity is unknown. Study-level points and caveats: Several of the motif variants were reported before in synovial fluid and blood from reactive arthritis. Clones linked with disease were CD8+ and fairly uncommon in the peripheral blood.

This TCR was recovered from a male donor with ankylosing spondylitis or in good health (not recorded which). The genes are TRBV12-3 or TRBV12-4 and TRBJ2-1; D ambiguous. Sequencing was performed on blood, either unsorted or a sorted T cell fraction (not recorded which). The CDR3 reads CASSLGGAMSYNEQFF. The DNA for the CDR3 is TGTGCCAGCAGTTTAGGCGGCGCCATGTCCTACAATGAGCAGTTCTTC.